This T cell receptor beta chain was documented in a study of cytomegalovirus exposure and HLA in healthy donors. This table comes from immunoSEQ multiplex PCR, and its TCRdb copy is limited to in-frame clones, with some not included. The sample consists of under 300,000 clones, approximately 84% of them appearing once. For this clone: Its antigen is not known.

Study observations and caveats: Reportedly, cytomegalovirus status was diagnosed with high sensitivity and specificity.

The V and J ends lost 6 bases and 1 base, in that order; junction bases with no gene match: 9. The CDR3 has 15 residues. Germline CDR1 and CDR2: SQVTM and ANQGSEA. The gene calls are TRBV29-1 and TRBJ2-5; 9 bases map to TRBD2. The clonotype was recovered from a woman aged 25-40 years in good health and CMV-seropositive. Sequenced sample: PBMCs. The CDR3 sequence is CSVSRSGRPQETQYF. The CDR3 DNA follows: TGCAGCGTGAGTCGGAGCGGGAGGCCCCAAGAGACCCAGTACTTC.